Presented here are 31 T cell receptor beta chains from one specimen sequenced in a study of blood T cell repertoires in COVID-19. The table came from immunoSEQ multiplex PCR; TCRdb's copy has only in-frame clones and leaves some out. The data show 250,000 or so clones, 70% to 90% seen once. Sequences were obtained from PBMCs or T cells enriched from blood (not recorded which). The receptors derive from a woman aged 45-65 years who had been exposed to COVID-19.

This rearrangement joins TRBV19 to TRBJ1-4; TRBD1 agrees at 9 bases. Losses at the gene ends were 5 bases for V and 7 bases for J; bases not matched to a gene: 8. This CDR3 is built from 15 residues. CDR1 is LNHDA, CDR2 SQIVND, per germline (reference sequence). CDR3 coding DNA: TGTGCCAGTAGTTTAAACAGGGGGCCCGCTGAAAAACTGTTTTTT. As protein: CASSLNRGPAEKLFF.

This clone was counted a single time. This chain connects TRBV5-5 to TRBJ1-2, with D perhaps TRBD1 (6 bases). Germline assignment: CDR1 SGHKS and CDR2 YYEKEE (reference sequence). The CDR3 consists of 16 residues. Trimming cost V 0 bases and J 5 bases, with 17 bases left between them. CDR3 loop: CASSLDSYKGGYGYTF. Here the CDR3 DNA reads TGTGCCAGCAGCTTGGATTCTTACAAGGGGGGGTATGGCTACACCTTC.

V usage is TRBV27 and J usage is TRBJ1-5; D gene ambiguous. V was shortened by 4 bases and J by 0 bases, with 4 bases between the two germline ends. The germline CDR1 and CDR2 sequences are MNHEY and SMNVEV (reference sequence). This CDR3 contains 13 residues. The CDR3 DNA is TGTGCCAGCAGTTATAATAGCAATCAGCCCCAGCATTTT. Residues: CASSYNSNQPQHF.

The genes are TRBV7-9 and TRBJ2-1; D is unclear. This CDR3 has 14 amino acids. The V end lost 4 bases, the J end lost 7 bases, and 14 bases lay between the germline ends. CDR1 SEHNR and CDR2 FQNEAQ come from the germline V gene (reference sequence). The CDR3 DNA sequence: TGTGCCAGCAGCTCCCAAGTCGGTGCAAATGAGCAGTTCTTC. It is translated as CASSSQVGANEQFF.

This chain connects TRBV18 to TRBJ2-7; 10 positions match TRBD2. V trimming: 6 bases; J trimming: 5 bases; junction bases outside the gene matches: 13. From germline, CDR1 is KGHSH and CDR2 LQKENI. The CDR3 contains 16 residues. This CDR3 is CASSITGRAGGNEQYF. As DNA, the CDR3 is TGTGCCAGCTCTATCACTGGGCGAGCGGGGGGGAACGAGCAGTACTTC.

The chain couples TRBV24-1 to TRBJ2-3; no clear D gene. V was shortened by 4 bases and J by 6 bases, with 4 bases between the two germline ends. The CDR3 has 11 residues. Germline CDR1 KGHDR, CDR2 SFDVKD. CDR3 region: CATSDLDTQYF. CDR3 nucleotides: TGTGCCACCAGTGACCTGGATACGCAGTATTTT.

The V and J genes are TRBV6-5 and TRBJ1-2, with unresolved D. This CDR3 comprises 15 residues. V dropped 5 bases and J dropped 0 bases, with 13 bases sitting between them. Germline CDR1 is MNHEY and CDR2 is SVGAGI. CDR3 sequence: CASSSFTDANYGYTF. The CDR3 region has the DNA TGTGCCAGCAGTAGTTTTACAGACGCTAACTATGGCTACACCTTC.

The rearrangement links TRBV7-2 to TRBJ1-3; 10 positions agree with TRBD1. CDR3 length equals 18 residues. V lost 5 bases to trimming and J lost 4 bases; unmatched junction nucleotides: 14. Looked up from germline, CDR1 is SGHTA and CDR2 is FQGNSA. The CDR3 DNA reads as TGTGCCAGCAGCCCACTTTGGGGGACAGGGGATCCAGGAAACACCATATATTTT. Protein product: CASSPLWGTGDPGNTIYF.

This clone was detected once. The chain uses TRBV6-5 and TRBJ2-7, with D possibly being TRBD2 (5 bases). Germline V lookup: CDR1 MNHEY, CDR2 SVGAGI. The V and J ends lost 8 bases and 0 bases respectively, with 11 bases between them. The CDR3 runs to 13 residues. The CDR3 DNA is TGTGCCAGCGCGGAGGCGACCTCCTACGAGCAGTACTTC. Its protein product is CASAEATSYEQYF.

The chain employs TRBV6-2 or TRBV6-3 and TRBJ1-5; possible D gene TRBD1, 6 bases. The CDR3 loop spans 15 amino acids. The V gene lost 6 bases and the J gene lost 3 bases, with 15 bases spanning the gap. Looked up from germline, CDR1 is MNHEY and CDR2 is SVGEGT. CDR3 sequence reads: CASSHLTGHNQPQHF. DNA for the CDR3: TGTGCCAGCAGCCATCTTACAGGGCACAATCAGCCCCAGCATTTT.

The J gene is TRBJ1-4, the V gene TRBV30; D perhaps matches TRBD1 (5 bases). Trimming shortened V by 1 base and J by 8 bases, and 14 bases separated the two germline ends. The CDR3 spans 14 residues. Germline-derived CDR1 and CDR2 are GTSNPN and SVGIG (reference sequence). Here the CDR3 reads CAWSGGGLGEKLFF. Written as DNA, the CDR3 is TGTGCCTGGAGTGGGGGCGGTTTGGGGGAAAAACTGTTTTTT.

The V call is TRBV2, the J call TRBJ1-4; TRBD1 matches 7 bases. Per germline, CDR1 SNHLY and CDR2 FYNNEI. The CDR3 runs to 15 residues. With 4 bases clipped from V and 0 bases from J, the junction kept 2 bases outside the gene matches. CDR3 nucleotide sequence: TGTGCCAGCAGTGCCGACAGGGCAACTAATGAAAAACTGTTTTTT. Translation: CASSADRATNEKLFF.

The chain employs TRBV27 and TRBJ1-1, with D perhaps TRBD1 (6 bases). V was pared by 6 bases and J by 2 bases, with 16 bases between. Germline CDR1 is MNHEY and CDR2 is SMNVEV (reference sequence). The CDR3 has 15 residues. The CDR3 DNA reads TGTGCCAGCAGCCGAAAGGCAGGGGCTAACACTGAAGCTTTCTTT. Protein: CASSRKAGANTEAFF.

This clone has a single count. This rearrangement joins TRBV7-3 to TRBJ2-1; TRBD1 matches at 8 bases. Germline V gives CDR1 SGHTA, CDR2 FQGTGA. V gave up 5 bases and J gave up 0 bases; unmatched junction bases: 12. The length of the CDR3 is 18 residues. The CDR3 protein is CASSPGGSGAFSYNEQFF. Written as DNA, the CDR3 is TGTGCCAGCAGCCCAGGGGGCTCGGGGGCCTTCTCCTACAATGAGCAGTTCTTC.

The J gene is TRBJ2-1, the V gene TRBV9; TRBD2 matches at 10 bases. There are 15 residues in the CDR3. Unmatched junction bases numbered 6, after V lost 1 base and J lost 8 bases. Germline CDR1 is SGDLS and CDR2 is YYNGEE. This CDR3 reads CASSVSGGALDEQFF. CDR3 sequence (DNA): TGTGCCAGCAGCGTAAGCGGGGGGGCCTTAGATGAGCAGTTCTTC.

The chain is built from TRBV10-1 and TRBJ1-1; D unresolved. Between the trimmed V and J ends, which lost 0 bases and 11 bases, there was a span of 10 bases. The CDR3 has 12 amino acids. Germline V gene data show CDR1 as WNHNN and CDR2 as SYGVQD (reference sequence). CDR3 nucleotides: TGCGCCAGCAGTGAGTCTCTCGGTGTGGCTTTCTTT. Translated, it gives CASSESLGVAFF.

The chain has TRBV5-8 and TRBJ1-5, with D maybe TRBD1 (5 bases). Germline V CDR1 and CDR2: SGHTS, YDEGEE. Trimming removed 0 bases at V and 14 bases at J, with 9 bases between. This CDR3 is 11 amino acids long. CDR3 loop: CASSLGKGEHF. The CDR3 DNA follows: TGTGCCAGCAGCTTGGGAAAAGGGGAGCATTTT.

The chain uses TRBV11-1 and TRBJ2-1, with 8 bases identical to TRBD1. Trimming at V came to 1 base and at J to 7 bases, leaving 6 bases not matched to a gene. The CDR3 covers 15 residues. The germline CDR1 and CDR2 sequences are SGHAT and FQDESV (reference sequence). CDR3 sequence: CASSLGQGAYNEQFF. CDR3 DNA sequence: TGTGCCAGCAGCTTAGGCCAGGGGGCGTATAATGAGCAGTTCTTC.

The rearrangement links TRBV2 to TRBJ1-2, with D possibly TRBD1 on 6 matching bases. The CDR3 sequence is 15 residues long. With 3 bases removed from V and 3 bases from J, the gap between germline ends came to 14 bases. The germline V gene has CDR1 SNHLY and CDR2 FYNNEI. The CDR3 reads CASSDRRQVHYGYTF. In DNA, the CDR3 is TGTGCCAGCAGTGACCGTAGACAGGTACACTATGGCTACACCTTC. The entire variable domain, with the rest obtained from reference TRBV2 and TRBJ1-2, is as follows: EPEVTQTPSHQVTQMGQEVILRCVPISNHLYFYWYRQILGQKVEFLVSFYNNEISEKSEIFDDQFSVERPDGSNFTLKIRSTKLEDSAMYFCASSDRRQVHYGYTFGSGTRLTVV.

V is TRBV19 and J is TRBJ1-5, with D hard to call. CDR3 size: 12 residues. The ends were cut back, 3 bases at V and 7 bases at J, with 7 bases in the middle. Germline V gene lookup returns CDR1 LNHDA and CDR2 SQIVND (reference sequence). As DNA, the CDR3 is TGTGCCAGTAGTATTAAGCGGCAGCCCCAGCATTTT. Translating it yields CASSIKRQPQHF.

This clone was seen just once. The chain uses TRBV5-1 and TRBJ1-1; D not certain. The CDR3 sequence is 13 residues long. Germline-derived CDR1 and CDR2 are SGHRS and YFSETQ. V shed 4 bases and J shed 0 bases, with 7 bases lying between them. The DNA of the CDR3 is TGCGCCAGCAGCAACACAGTGAACACTGAAGCTTTCTTT. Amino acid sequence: CASSNTVNTEAFF. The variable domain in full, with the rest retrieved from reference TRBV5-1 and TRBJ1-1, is KAGVTQTPRYLIKTRGQQVTLSCSPISGHRSVSWYQQTPGQGLQFLFEYFSETQRNKGNFPGRFSGRQFSNSRSEMNVSTLELGDSALYLCASSNTVNTEAFFGQGTRLTVV.

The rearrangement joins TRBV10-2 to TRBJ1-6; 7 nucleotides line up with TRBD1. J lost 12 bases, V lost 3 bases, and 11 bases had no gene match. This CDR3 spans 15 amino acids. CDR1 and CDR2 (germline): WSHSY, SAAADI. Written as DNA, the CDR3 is TGCGCCAGCAGTGACTCTCCAGACAGGGTCGAACCCCTCCACTTT. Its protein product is CASSDSPDRVEPLHF.

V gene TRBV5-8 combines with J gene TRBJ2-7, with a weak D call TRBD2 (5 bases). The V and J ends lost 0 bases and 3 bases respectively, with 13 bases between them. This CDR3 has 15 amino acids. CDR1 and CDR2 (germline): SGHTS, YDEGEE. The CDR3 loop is CASSLALRANYEQYF. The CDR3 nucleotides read TGTGCCAGCAGCTTGGCCCTGCGGGCGAACTACGAGCAGTACTTC.

CDR3 in DNA: TGCGCCAGCAGCTTGGAAATTCTGGACAGGGGGCCCCCCTATGGCTACACCTTC. Protein: CASSLEILDRGPPYGYTF. The chain couples TRBV5-1 to TRBJ1-2; 11 bases fit TRBD1. The CDR3 is 18 residues long. The germline gives CDR1 SGHRS, CDR2 YFSETQ. J gave up 4 bases and V 0 bases, and 11 bases lay outside the gene matches. Supplemented by reference TRBV5-1 and TRBJ1-2, the full variable domain reads KAGVTQTPRYLIKTRGQQVTLSCSPISGHRSVSWYQQTPGQGLQFLFEYFSETQRNKGNFPGRFSGRQFSNSRSEMNVSTLELGDSALYLCASSLEILDRGPPYGYTFGSGTRLTVV.

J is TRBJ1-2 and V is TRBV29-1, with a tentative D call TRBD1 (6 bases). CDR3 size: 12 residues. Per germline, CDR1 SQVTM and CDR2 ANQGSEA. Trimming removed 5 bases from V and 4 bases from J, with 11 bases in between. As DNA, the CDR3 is TGCAGCGTTACGGACAGCAGCTATGGCTACACCTTC. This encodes CSVTDSSYGYTF.

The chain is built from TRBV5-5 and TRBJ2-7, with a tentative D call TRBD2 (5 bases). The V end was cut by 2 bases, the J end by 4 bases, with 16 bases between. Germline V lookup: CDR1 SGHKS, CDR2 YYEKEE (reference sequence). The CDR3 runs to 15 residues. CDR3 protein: CASSFDMGEPYEQYF. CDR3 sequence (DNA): TGTGCCAGCAGCTTCGATATGGGAGAACCTTACGAGCAGTACTTC.

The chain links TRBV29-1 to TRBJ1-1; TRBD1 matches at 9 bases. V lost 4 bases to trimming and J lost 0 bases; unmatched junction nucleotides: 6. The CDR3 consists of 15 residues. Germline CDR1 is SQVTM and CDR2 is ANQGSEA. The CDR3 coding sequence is TGCAGCGTTGGGGGCGACAGGGGGATGAACACTGAAGCTTTCTTT. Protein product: CSVGGDRGMNTEAFF.

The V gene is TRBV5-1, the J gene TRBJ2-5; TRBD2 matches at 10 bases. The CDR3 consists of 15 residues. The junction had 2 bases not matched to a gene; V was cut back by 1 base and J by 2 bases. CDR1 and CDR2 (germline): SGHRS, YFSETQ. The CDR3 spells CASSLLAGAQETQYF. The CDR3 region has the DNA TGCGCCAGCAGCTTGCTAGCGGGGGCACAAGAGACCCAGTACTTC. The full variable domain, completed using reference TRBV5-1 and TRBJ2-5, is KAGVTQTPRYLIKTRGQQVTLSCSPISGHRSVSWYQQTPGQGLQFLFEYFSETQRNKGNFPGRFSGRQFSNSRSEMNVSTLELGDSALYLCASSLLAGAQETQYFGPGTRLLVL.

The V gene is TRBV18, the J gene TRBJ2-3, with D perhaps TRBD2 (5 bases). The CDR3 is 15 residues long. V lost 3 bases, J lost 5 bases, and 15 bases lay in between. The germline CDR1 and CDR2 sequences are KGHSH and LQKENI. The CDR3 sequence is CASSPTLVGIDTQYF. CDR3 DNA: TGTGCCAGCTCACCGACACTAGTAGGAATAGATACGCAGTATTTT.

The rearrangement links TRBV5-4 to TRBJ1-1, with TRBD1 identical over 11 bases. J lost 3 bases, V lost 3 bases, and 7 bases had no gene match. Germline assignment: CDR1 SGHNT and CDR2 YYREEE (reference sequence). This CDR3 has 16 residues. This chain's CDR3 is CASSWDRGDVDTEAFF. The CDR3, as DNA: TGTGCCAGCAGCTGGGACAGGGGGGATGTCGACACTGAAGCTTTCTTT.

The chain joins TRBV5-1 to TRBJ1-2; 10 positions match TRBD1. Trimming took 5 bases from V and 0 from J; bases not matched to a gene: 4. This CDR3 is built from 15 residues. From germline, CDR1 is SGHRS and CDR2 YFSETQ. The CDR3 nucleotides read TGCGCCAGCAGTTCGGGACAGGGGCCTAACTATGGCTACACCTTC. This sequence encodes CASSSGQGPNYGYTF.